This TCR beta chain was sequenced during a study of T cell changes during pregnancy in multiple sclerosis. The CDR3 contains 12 residues. Germline V CDR1 and CDR2: MDHEN, SYDVKM. Between the trimmed V and J ends, which lost 3 bases and 3 bases, there was a span of 6 bases. The method was immunoSEQ multiplex PCR; TCRdb's version includes in-frame clones alone and lacks a portion of them. The sample includes around 73,000 clones, over 80% of them seen just once. The specimen was peripheral blood, collected in the third trimester of pregnancy. The rearrangement joins TRBV28 to TRBJ2-7; D perhaps matches TRBD2 (5 bases). The TCR sequence derives from a female donor in good health, enrolled as a control in a pregnancy study. This CDR3 is CASSLRVYEQYF. CDR3 nucleotides: TGTGCCAGCAGTTTGAGGGTCTACGAGCAGTACTTC.